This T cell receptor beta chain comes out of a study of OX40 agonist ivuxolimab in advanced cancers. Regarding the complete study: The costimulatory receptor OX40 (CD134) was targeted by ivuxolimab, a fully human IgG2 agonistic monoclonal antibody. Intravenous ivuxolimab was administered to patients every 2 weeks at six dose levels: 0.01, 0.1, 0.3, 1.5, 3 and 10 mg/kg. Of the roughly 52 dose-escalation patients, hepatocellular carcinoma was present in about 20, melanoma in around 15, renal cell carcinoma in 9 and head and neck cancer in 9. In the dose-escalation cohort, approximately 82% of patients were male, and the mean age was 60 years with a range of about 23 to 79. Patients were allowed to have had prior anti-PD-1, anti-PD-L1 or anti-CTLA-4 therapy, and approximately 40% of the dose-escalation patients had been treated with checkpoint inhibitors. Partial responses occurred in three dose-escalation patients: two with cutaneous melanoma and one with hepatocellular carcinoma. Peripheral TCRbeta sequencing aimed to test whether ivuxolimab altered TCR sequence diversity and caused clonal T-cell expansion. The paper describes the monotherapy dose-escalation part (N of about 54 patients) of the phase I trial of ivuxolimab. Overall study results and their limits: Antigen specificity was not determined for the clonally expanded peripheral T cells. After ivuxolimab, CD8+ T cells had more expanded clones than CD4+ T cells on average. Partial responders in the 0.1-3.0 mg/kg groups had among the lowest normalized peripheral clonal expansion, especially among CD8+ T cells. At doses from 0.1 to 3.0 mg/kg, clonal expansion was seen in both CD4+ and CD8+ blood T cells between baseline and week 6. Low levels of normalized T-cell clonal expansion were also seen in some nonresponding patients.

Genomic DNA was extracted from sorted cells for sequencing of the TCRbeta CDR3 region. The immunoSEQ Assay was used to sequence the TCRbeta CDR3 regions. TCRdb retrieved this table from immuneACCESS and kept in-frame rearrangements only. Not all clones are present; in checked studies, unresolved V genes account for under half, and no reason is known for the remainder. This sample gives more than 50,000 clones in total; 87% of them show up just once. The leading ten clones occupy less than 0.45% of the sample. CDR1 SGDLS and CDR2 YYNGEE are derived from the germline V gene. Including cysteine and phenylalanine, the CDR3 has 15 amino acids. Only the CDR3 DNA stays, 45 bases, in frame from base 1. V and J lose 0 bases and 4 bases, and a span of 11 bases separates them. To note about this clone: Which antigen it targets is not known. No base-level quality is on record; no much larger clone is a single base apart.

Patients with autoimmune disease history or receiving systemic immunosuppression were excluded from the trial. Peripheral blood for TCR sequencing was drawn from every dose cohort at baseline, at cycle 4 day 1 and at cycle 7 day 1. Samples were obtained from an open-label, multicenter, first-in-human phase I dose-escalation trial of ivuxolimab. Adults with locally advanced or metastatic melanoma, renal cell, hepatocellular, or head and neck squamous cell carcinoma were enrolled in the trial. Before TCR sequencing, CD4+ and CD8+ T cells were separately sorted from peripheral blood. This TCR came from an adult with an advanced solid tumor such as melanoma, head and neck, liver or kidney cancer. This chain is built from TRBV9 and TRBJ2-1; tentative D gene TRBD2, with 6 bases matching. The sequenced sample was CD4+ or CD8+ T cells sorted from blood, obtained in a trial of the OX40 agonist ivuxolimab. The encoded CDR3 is CASSVELRGYNEQFF. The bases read TGTGCCAGCAGCGTAGAATTGCGGGGTTACAATGAGCAGTTCTTC.